A selection of T cell receptor beta chains follows, all from one sample in a study of control samples from healthy donors and cancer patients. Sequenced by immunoSEQ multiplex PCR; TCRdb stores in-frame clones only, minus some. The sample shows 97,000 or so clones, roughly nine tenths of them seen only once. Material for sequencing was blood. The source of these receptors is a woman between 18 and 29 years old in good health. Both conserved end residues are part of each CDR3. The D gene is left open where the match is weak. Only part of the rows carry a size: once, few, many, or a class if the clone is expanded.

d_gene: .
abundance: once
v_gene: TRBV15
j_gene: TRBJ2-1
CDR3nt: TGTGCCACCGGGAGTGGGTACAATGAGCAGTTCTTC
CDR3aa: CATGSGYNEQFF

d_gene: .
abundance: .
v_gene: TRBV28
j_gene: TRBJ1-5
CDR3nt: TGTGCCAGCAGACCCGCCGGGGGGGGCTTTACGCCCCAGCATTTT
CDR3aa: CASRPAGGGFTPQHF

d_gene: .
abundance: .
v_gene: TRBV29-1
j_gene: TRBJ2-3
CDR3nt: TGCAGCGTTGATTGGCAAGGGGCTTATCCGACGCAGTATTTT
CDR3aa: CSVDWQGAYPTQYF

d_gene: .
abundance: .
v_gene: TRBV12-3/TRBV12-4
j_gene: TRBJ1-6
CDR3nt: TGTGCCAGCAGTTCCGGGGGCGCGGCGCCCCTCCACTTT
CDR3aa: CASSSGGAAPLHF

d_gene: TRBD1
abundance: .
v_gene: TRBV6-5
j_gene: TRBJ2-1
CDR3nt: TGTGCCAGCTCTGGGGACAGGGCATCAGGGGAGCAGTTCTTC
CDR3aa: CASSGDRASGEQFF

d_gene: .
abundance: .
v_gene: TRBV9
j_gene: TRBJ1-3
CDR3nt: TGTGCCAGCAGCACAGAACAGGGAAGGGGAAACACCATATATTTT
CDR3aa: CASSTEQGRGNTIYF

d_gene: .
abundance: .
v_gene: TRBV5-6
j_gene: TRBJ2-7
CDR3nt: TGTGCCAGCAGCTTGGGTGGGAGCTGGTGGGAGCAGTACTTC
CDR3aa: CASSLGGSWWEQYF

d_gene: .
abundance: .
v_gene: TRBV5-4
j_gene: TRBJ1-1
CDR3nt: TGTGCCAGCAGCTTCTCGGGGAGCACTGAAGCTTTCTTT
CDR3aa: CASSFSGSTEAFF

d_gene: .
abundance: .
v_gene: TRBV5-1
j_gene: TRBJ2-1
CDR3nt: TGCGCCAGCAGCTCCGGACCAAGCTCCTACAATGAGCAGTTCTTC
CDR3aa: CASSSGPSSYNEQFF

d_gene: TRBD2
abundance: .
v_gene: TRBV4-1
j_gene: TRBJ2-5
CDR3nt: TGCGCCAGCAGCCAAGTCGGGACTAGCGGGGGGCCATATTTAGGGGAGACCCAGTACTTC
CDR3aa: CASSQVGTSGGPYLGETQYF

d_gene: .
abundance: once
v_gene: TRBV11-3
j_gene: TRBJ2-3
CDR3nt: TGTGCCAGCAGCCTTCCCAGGCGGCGGATTAGCACAGATACGCAGTATTTT
CDR3aa: CASSLPRRRISTDTQYF

d_gene: .
abundance: .
v_gene: TRBV27
j_gene: TRBJ1-2
CDR3nt: TGTGCCAGCAGTTTAGACAGCAGAGCTAACTATGGCTACACCTTC
CDR3aa: CASSLDSRANYGYTF

d_gene: .
abundance: .
v_gene: TRBV4-2
j_gene: TRBJ1-1
CDR3nt: TGTGCCAGCAGCCAAGAGAGCCGGCCTGAAGCTTTCTTT
CDR3aa: CASSQESRPEAFF

d_gene: TRBD2
abundance: .
v_gene: TRBV6-6
j_gene: TRBJ2-7
CDR3nt: TGTGCCAGCAGTCCGCGGGGAGGGGTCAGCTCCTACGAGCAGTACTTC
CDR3aa: CASSPRGGVSSYEQYF